This paragraph covers one TCR beta chain sequence. Some clones are missing from TCRdb's copy, which holds only in-frame ones; the method was immunoSEQ multiplex PCR. This table has fewer than 50,000 clones, roughly 92% appearing once. The data originate from a study of T cell changes during pregnancy in multiple sclerosis. Germline CDR1 MGHRA, CDR2 YSYEKL. V was clipped by 1 base and J by 6 bases, with 12 bases between them. CDR3 length: 14 amino acids. This material consisted of CD8+ T cells from peripheral blood mononuclear cells, taken before pregnancy. The clonotype comes from a female donor with multiple sclerosis, enrolled in a pregnancy study. The rearrangement uses TRBV4-1 and TRBJ1-2; possibly TRBD1 for D (5 bases). The DNA of the CDR3 is TGCGCCAGCAGCCAAGGGATCGGGGGGGATGGCTACACCTTC. The encoded protein is CASSQGIGGDGYTF.